Given below is one T cell receptor beta chain in context. The source of the sample is a study of control samples from healthy donors and cancer patients. TCRdb's copy holds only in-frame clones and misses some; the assay was immunoSEQ multiplex PCR. The sample includes around 200,000 clones, 90% to 95% of them seen just once. V was shortened by 0 bases and J by 2 bases, with 11 bases between the two germline ends. From germline, CDR1 is LGHDT and CDR2 YNNKEL (reference sequence). CDR3 length: 17 residues. Sample: blood. The V and J genes are TRBV3-1 (or the pseudogene TRBV3-2) and TRBJ2-6; D may match TRBD1 or TRBD2 (6 bases each). This clonotype was obtained from a man in his forties or fifties in good health. CDR3 in amino acids: CASSQDGGGAGANVLTF. The CDR3 region has the DNA TGTGCCAGCAGCCAAGATGGAGGGGGAGCTGGGGCCAACGTCCTGACTTTC.